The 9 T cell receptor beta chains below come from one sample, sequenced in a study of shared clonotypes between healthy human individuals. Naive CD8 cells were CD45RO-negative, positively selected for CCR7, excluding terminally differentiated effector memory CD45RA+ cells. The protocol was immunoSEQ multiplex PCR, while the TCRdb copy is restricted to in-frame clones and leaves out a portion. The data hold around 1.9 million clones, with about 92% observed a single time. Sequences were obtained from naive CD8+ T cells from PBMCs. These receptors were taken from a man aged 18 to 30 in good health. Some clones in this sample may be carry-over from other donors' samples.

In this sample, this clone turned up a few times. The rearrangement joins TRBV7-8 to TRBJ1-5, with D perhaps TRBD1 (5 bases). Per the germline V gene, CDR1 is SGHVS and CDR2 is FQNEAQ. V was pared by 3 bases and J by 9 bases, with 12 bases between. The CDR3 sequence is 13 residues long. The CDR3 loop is CASSLSLGRPQHF. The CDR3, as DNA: TGTGCCAGCAGCTTGTCCCTGGGGCGGCCCCAGCATTTT.

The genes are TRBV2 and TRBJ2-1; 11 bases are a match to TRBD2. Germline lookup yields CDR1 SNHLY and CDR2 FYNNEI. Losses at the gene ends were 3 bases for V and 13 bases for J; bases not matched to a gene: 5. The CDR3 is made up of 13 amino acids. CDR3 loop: CASSETSGVIQFF. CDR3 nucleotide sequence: TGTGCCAGCAGTGAGACTAGCGGGGTAATTCAGTTCTTC.

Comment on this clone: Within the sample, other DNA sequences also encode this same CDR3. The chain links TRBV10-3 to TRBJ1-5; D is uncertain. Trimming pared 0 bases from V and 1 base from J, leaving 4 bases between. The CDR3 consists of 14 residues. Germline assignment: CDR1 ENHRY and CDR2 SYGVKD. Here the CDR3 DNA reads TGTGCCATCAGTGAGTCCCGCAGCAATCAGCCCCAGCATTTT. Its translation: CAISESRSNQPQHF.

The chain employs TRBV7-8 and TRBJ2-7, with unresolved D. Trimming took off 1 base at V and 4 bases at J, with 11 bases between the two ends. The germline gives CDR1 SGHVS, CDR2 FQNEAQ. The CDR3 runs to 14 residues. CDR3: CASSLDQLNYEQYF. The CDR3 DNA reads TGTGCCAGCAGCTTAGATCAACTGAATTACGAGCAGTACTTC.

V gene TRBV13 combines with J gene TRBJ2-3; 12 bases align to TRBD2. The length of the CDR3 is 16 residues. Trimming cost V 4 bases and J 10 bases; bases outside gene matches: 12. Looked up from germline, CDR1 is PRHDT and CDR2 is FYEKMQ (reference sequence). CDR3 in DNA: TGTGCCAGCAGCTCGTCCGGGACTAGCGGGTCGTGGGCGCAGTATTTT. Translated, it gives CASSSSGTSGSWAQYF.

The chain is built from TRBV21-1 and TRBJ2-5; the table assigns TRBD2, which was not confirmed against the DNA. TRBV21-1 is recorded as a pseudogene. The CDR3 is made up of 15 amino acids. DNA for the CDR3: TGTGCCAGCAGCAAAGATGGCGGAAGACGGGAGACCCAGTACTTC. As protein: CASSKDGGRRETQYF.

The CDR3 here is CASSALGGPNEKLFF. The CDR3 nucleotides read TGTGCCAGTAGTGCCTTGGGGGGGCCTAATGAAAAACTGTTTTTT. This chain connects TRBV19 to TRBJ1-4; D may be TRBD1 (6 bases). Trimming stripped 5 bases from V and 3 bases from J, with 13 bases between. The length of the CDR3 is 15 residues. CDR1 is LNHDA, CDR2 SQIVND, per germline (reference sequence).

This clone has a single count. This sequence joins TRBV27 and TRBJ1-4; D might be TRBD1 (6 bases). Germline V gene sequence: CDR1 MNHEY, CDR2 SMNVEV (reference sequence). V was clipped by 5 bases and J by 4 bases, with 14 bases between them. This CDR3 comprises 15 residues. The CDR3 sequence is CASSRHRENNEKLFF. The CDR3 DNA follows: TGTGCCAGCAGTCGCCACAGGGAAAATAATGAAAAACTGTTTTTT.

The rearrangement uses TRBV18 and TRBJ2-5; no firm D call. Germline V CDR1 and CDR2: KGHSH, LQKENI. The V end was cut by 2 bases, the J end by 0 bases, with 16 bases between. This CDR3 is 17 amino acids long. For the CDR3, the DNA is TGTGCCAGCTCACCATTCCTCGGCAGCGTTAACCAAGAGACCCAGTACTTC. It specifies CASSPFLGSVNQETQYF.